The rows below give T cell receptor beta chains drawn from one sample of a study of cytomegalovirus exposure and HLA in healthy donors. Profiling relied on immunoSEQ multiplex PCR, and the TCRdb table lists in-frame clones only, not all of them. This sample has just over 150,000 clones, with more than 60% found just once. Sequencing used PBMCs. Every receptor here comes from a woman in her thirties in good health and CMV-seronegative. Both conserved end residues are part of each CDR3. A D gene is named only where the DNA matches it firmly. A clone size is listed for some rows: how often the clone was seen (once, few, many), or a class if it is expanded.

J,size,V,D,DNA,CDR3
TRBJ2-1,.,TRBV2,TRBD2,TGTGCCAGCAGTGATAGGGGTAGCGGGGTTATTGAGCAGTTCTTC,CASSDRGSGVIEQFF
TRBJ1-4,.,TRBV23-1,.,TGCGCCAGCCTTCTGGGAGCGGGCAATGAAAAACTGTTTTTT,CASLLGAGNEKLFF
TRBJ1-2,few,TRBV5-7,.,TGTGCCAGCAGCTTGGGGGGCAGGGCCTTCTATGGCTACACCTTC,CASSLGGRAFYGYTF
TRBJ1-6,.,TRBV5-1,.,TGCGCCAGCAGCTTGGCAGCTAGCTCCTATAATTCACCCCTCCACTTT,CASSLAASSYNSPLHF
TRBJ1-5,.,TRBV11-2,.,TGTGCCAGCAGCTTAACAGGATCTGCTAATCAGCCCCAGCATTTT,CASSLTGSANQPQHF
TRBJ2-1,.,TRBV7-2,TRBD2,TGTGCCACCCTACCACTAGCGGGGGGCCATCGGCACAATGAGCAGTTCTTC,CATLPLAGGHRHNEQFF
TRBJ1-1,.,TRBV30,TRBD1,TGTGCCTGGTCAAGGGGGCAGGTCACTGAAGCTTTCTTT,CAWSRGQVTEAFF
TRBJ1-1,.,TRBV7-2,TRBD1,TGTGCCAGCAGCCGTACGACAGGGGAGGCTTTCTTT,CASSRTTGEAFF
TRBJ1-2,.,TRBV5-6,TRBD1,TGTGCCAGCAGCTTCGGGACAGGGCCTAACTATGGCTACACCTTC,CASSFGTGPNYGYTF
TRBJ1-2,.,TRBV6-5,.,TGTGCCAGCAGAGAGAGACAGGTCGATGGCTACACCTTC,CASRERQVDGYTF
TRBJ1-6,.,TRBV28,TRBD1,TGTGCCAGCAGGGTACGGACAGGGGGCAGGAATTCACCCCTCCACTTT,CASRVRTGGRNSPLHF
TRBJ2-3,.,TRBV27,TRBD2,TGTGCCAGCCTAGCGGTGACCGGGGATACGCAGTATTTT,CASLAVTGDTQYF
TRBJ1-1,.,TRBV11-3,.,TGTGCCAGCAGCTTAGGGGGCTGGGCCGAGAACACTGAAGCTTTCTTT,CASSLGGWAENTEAFF
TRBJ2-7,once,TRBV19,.,TGTGCCAGTAGTATCCTCTACGGACACCCCTACGAGCAGTACTTC,CASSILYGHPYEQYF
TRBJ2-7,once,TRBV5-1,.,TGCGCCAGCAGGGGGGCAGGGACCGCCTACGAGCAGTACTTC,CASRGAGTAYEQYF
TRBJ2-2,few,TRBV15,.,TGTGCCACCAGCAGAGATTTAGACACCGGGGAGCTGTTTTTT,CATSRDLDTGELFF
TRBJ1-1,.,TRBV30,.,TGTGCCGGGAACCGGGGGATCCCTGAAGCTTTCTTT,CAGNRGIPEAFF
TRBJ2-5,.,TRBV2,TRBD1,TGTGCCAGCAGTGGACAGGGGAGTCAAGAGACCCAGTACTTC,CASSGQGSQETQYF
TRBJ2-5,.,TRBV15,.,TGTGCCACCAGCACAGGACTTCAAGAGACCCAGTACTTC,CATSTGLQETQYF
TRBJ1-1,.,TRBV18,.,TGTGCCAGCTCACCAGAGGGGAACACTGAAGCTTTCTTT,CASSPEGNTEAFF
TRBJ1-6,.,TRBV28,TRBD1,TGTGCCAGCAGTTCCCCCGGACAGGGGACTTATAATTCACCCCTCCACTTT,CASSSPGQGTYNSPLHF
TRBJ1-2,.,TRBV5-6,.,TGTGCCAGCAGCTTGCAGCGACTCGGGGGCTACACCTTC,CASSLQRLGGYTF
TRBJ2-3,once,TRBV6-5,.,TGTGCCAGCAGTTACCTTGGCGGGGGCACAGATACGCAGTATTTT,CASSYLGGGTDTQYF
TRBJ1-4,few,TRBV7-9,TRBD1,TGTTCCAGCAGCTTCGCGGGAGGACAGGAGGATGAAAAACTGTTTTTT,CSSSFAGGQEDEKLFF
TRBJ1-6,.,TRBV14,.,TGTGCCAGCAGCCAAGGGACAAGGAATTCACCCCTCCACTTT,CASSQGTRNSPLHF
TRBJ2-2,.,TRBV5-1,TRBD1,TGCGCCAGCAGCCCAATTACAGGGGAACCCGGGGAGCTGTTTTTT,CASSPITGEPGELFF
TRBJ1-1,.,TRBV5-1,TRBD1,TGCGCCAGCAGCTTCGCAACAGGGGGCAGAAGAGCTTTCTTT,CASSFATGGRRAFF
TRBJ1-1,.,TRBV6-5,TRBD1,TGTGCCAGCAGTTACACCGGGACAGGGGGCACTGAAGCTTTCTTT,CASSYTGTGGTEAFF